A single sample gave rise to the 28 T cell receptor beta chains below, sequenced in a study of post-analysis software for immune sequencing data. Findings of the study overall: TRBV5-6, TRBV5-1 and TRBV20-1 were among roughly 5 TRBV segments more frequent in patients than controls.

For these receptors, no antigen is known. Unique molecular identifiers were built into the TCR beta cDNA libraries. One entry per CDR3 protein, called by TCRdb with MiXCR from the PCR reads. The sample has roughly 570,000 distinct CDR3 sequences, 30% to 40% seen once. The source material was blood. These receptors all stem from a girl younger than 18 with multiple sclerosis.

This clonotype was counted between two and nine times. The chain is built from TRBV13 and TRBJ2-7; D is unclear. CDR1 and CDR2 (germline): PRHDT, FYEKMQ (reference sequence). V lost 2 bases to trimming and J lost 4 bases, with 6 bases between them. The CDR3 covers 12 residues. The CDR3 region is CASSLSNYEQYF. The CDR3 region has the DNA TGTGCCAGCAGCTTAAGTAATTACGAGCAGTACTTC. Variable domain in full (rest from reference TRBV13 and TRBJ2-7): AAGVIQSPRHLIKEKRETATLKCYPIPRHDTVYWYQQGPGQDPQFLISFYEKMQSDKGSIPDRFSAQQFSDYHSELNMSSLELGDSALYFCASSLSNYEQYFGPGTRLTVT.

The CDR3 protein is CASSFTGDDGYTF. The CDR3 bases are TGTGCCAGCAGCTTTACAGGGGATGATGGCTACACCTTC. The chain recombines TRBV5-5 with TRBJ1-2, with 7 bases that match TRBD1. The V gene's germline CDR1 is SGHKS and CDR2 YYEKEE (reference sequence). The CDR3 has 13 amino acids. Trimming at V came to 2 bases and at J to 6 bases, leaving 4 bases not matched to a gene. Looking up the rest from reference TRBV5-5 and TRBJ1-2 gives the full variable domain: DAGVTQSPTHLIKTRGQQVTLRCSPISGHKSVSWYQQVLGQGPQFIFQYYEKEERGRGNFPDRFSARQFPNYSSELNVNALLLGDSALYLCASSFTGDDGYTFGSGTRLTVV.

The gene calls are TRBV24-1 and TRBJ2-3; D tentatively fits TRBD1 or TRBD2 (6 bases each). The germline V gene has CDR1 KGHDR and CDR2 SFDVKD. The CDR3 runs to 16 residues. V was trimmed by 2 bases and J by 6 bases, leaving 17 bases between them. The CDR3 DNA is TGTGCCACCAGTGATTCGCCCGGGGGCTCGGATGATACGCAGTATTTT. Translation gives CATSDSPGGSDDTQYF.

The V and J genes are TRBV6-5 and TRBJ2-2; perhaps TRBD2 as D (7 bases). This CDR3 has 17 residues. Germline loops: CDR1 MNHEY, CDR2 SVGAGI. Trimming took off 0 bases at V and 1 base at J, with 12 bases between the two ends. The CDR3 DNA reads TGTGCCAGCAGTTACTCTCCGGGGGGCCTGAACACCGGGGAGCTGTTTTTT. This encodes CASSYSPGGLNTGELFF.

This clonotype was observed a handful of times. V usage is TRBV29-1 and J usage is TRBJ1-2, with 7 nucleotides matching TRBD1. The CDR3 runs 12 residues. The V and J ends lost 7 bases and 10 bases, in that order; junction bases with no gene match: 12. Germline CDR1 and CDR2: SQVTM and ANQGSEA. CDR3 region: CSAQRQGVDYTF. The CDR3 DNA follows: TGCAGCGCCCAAAGACAGGGTGTAGACTACACCTTC. The full variable domain, rest sourced from reference TRBV29-1 and TRBJ1-2, is SAVISQKPSRDICQRGTSLTIQCQVDSQVTMMFWYRQQPGQSLTLIATANQGSEATYESGFVIDKFPISRPNLTFSTLTVSNMSPEDSSIYLCSAQRQGVDYTFGSGTRLTVV.

There are a few counts of this clonotype. This chain connects TRBV6-2 or TRBV6-3 to TRBJ1-2, with 9 positions matching TRBD1. The CDR3 covers 15 residues. V shed 6 bases, J shed 5 bases, and the junction held 10 bases outside the gene matches. The germline V gene encodes CDR1 MNHEY and CDR2 SVGEGT. The CDR3 sequence is CASSAAGTGSYGYTF. The CDR3 nucleotides are TGTGCCAGCAGCGCGGCCGGGACAGGGTCTTATGGCTACACCTTC.

This clonotype has a handful of counts. The V gene is TRBV3-1, the J gene TRBJ2-1; 12 positions agree with TRBD2. There are 17 residues in the CDR3. V lost 5 bases, J lost 0 bases, and 5 bases stayed unmatched. Germline CDR1 is LGHDT and CDR2 is YNNKEL (reference sequence). CDR3 region: CASSLLAGGSSYNEQFF. CDR3 nucleotides: TGTGCCAGCAGCTTACTAGCGGGGGGAAGCTCCTACAATGAGCAGTTCTTC.

This CDR3 reads CASLEGGGDNEQFF. In DNA, the CDR3 is TGTGCCAGCTTAGAGGGAGGCGGGGATAATGAGCAGTTCTTC. The chain employs TRBV28 and TRBJ2-1; D is possibly TRBD2 (6 bases). Germline V CDR1 and CDR2: MDHEN, SYDVKM. Trimming shortened V by 8 bases and J by 7 bases, and 18 bases separated the two germline ends. The CDR3 contains 14 residues.

The chain uses TRBV12-3 or TRBV12-4 and TRBJ1-1; D might be TRBD1 (5 bases). This CDR3 region has 15 residues. The V gene lost 8 bases and the J gene lost 6 bases, with 22 bases spanning the gap. Here the CDR3 reads CASRGGPRWFAEAFF. The CDR3 DNA sequence: TGTGCCAGCCGCGGGGGACCGCGATGGTTTGCTGAAGCTTTCTTT.

This rearrangement joins TRBV7-2 to TRBJ2-2, with 7 bases fitting TRBD2. This CDR3 is 13 amino acids long. Trimming cost V 8 bases and J 4 bases; bases outside gene matches: 4. Per germline, CDR1 SGHTA and CDR2 FQGNSA. The CDR3 loop is CASFGGGTGELFF. CDR3 bases: TGTGCCAGCTTCGGCGGGGGCACCGGGGAGCTGTTTTTT.

This clonotype came up once. The V and J genes are TRBV7-9 and TRBJ2-7; a weak D match, TRBD2 (5 bases). Germline CDR1 and CDR2: SEHNR and FQNEAQ (reference sequence). V shed 1 base and J shed 5 bases, with 15 bases lying between them. The CDR3 totals 15 residues. CDR3 amino acids: CASSLGRYMTDEQYF. CDR3 DNA: TGTGCCAGCAGCTTAGGGAGGTATATGACGGACGAGCAGTACTTC.

The chain joins TRBV3-1 to TRBJ2-2; no firm D call. The CDR3 covers 13 residues. From germline, CDR1 is LGHDT and CDR2 YNNKEL (reference sequence). The germline V and J ends were trimmed by 1 base and 9 bases, with 9 bases remaining between them. CDR3 bases: TGTGCCAGCAGCCAAGGGCGCGTAAGGGAGCTGTTTTTT. Residues: CASSQGRVRELFF.

The chain has TRBV5-6 and TRBJ2-5; no definite D call. The germline CDR1 and CDR2 sequences are SGHDT and YYEEEE. The CDR3 contains 11 residues. V lost 4 bases, J lost 11 bases, and 12 bases lay in between. The CDR3 loop reads CASSMNRFQYF. CDR3 DNA: TGTGCCAGCAGCATGAACAGATTTCAGTACTTC.

Many counts were recorded for this clonotype. The chain joins TRBV27 to TRBJ2-5; TRBD1 is a possible D gene (8 bases). V was trimmed by 6 bases and J by 5 bases, leaving 13 bases between them. Germline CDR1 and CDR2: MNHEY and SMNVEV (reference sequence). The CDR3 runs to 13 residues. The CDR3 is CASRLQGGETQYF. DNA of the CDR3: TGTGCCAGCAGATTACAGGGGGGGGAGACCCAGTACTTC.

The chain uses TRBV7-8 and TRBJ1-2; D unresolved. Germline CDR1 SGHVS, CDR2 FQNEAQ. The CDR3 runs to 14 residues. The germline V and J ends were trimmed by 6 bases and 2 bases, with 13 bases remaining between them. CDR3 bases: TGTGCCAGCAGGCTCTCCCCGGGAAACTATGGCTACACCTTC. Protein: CASRLSPGNYGYTF.

Comments on this clonotype: One end of the junction fails to match germline, which may point to a read error. V gene TRBV12-3 or TRBV12-4 combines with J gene TRBJ2-1, with D maybe TRBD2 (7 bases). The CDR3 covers 12 residues. Here the CDR3 DNA reads TGTGCCGGCAGTTTAAGGGGGGGTGAGCAGTTCTTC. It codes for CAGSLRGGEQFF.

Many counts were recorded for this clonotype. At one of its ends the junction is not consistent with the germline gene, which may arise from a read error. The DNA of the CDR3 is TGTGCTAGCAGCTTGGGACTAGCGGGGGGACAAGAGACCCAGTACTTC. Translated, it gives CASSLGLAGGQETQYF. The rearrangement links TRBV7-7 to TRBJ2-5, with 15 bases lining up with TRBD2. In germline, CDR1 is SSHAT, CDR2 FNYEAQ (reference sequence). The CDR3 sequence is 16 residues long.

This chain connects TRBV6-1 to TRBJ2-1; 13 bases line up with TRBD2. Germline CDR1 and CDR2: MNHNS and SASEGT. This CDR3 is 13 amino acids long. V lost 9 bases to trimming and J lost 10 bases; unmatched junction nucleotides: 6. The CDR3 sequence is CASTSGGAGEQFF. CDR3 bases: TGTGCCAGTACTAGCGGGGGGGCCGGGGAGCAGTTCTTC.

This clonotype was observed a few times. CDR3 sequence: CASSEYKGQGHNEQFF. The CDR3 nucleotides are TGTGCCAGCAGTGAATACAAAGGCCAGGGACACAATGAGCAGTTCTTC. This chain connects TRBV25-1 to TRBJ2-1; D tentatively reads TRBD1 or TRBD2 (5 bases each). From germline, CDR1 is MGHDK and CDR2 SYGVNS. Trimming removed 0 bases from V and 5 bases from J, with 14 bases in between. The CDR3 length is 16 residues.

On this clonotype itself: This may be a read error, as it is one base from a much larger clone. The chain joins TRBV20-1 to TRBJ1-2, with 8 bases identical to TRBD1. The V gene's germline CDR1 is DFQATT and CDR2 SNEGSKA (reference sequence). The CDR3 sequence is 12 residues long. CDR3 region: CRGMQGANGYTF. DNA of the CDR3: TGCAGGGGCATGCAGGGGGCGAATGGCTACACCTTC.

This clonotype was seen more than once but under ten times. The rearrangement uses TRBV7-2 and TRBJ2-1; 10 nucleotides match TRBD2. There are 15 residues in the CDR3. The germline gives CDR1 SGHTA, CDR2 FQGNSA. Trimming took 1 base from V and 9 from J; bases not matched to a gene: 6. In nucleotides, the CDR3 is TGTGCCAGCAGCTTAGTGCTAGCGGGGGCCAGTGAGCAGTTCTTC. This encodes CASSLVLAGASEQFF.

The CDR3 spells CASTELLNTEAFF. The CDR3 nucleotides are TGCGCCAGCACCGAGCTCCTGAACACTGAAGCTTTCTTT. This chain links TRBV5-1 with TRBJ1-1; D ambiguous. This CDR3 contains 13 residues. Trimming took off 6 bases at V and 0 bases at J, with 9 bases between the two ends. Per germline, CDR1 SGHRS and CDR2 YFSETQ.

The rearrangement joins TRBV12-5 to TRBJ2-7; D unclear. The V gene's germline CDR1 is LGHNT and CDR2 FRNRAP. The CDR3 has 12 amino acids. V was clipped by 5 bases and J by 3 bases, with 8 bases between them. CDR3 bases: TGTGCTAGTGGTCCCGACAACTACGAGCAGTACTTC. It is translated as CASGPDNYEQYF.

CDR3 in amino acids: CASSLDGPPLGSYGYTF. In nucleotides, the CDR3 is TGCGCCAGCAGCTTGGATGGGCCCCCCCTCGGCTCCTATGGCTACACCTTC. The V call is TRBV5-1, the J call TRBJ1-2; no firm D call. From germline, CDR1 is SGHRS and CDR2 YFSETQ. V shed 0 bases and J shed 4 bases, with 19 bases lying between them. This CDR3 is built from 17 residues.

This clonotype turned up a few times. This CDR3 is CSVDMTGGEQFF. CDR3 sequence (DNA): TGCAGCGTTGATATGACAGGGGGTGAGCAGTTCTTC. The rearrangement links TRBV29-1 to TRBJ2-1; 9 bases align to TRBD1. The CDR3 totals 12 residues. Looked up from germline, CDR1 is SQVTM and CDR2 is ANQGSEA. Trimming cost V 3 bases and J 9 bases; bases outside gene matches: 3.

This clonotype was counted between two and nine times. V gene TRBV4-1 combines with J gene TRBJ2-5, with D unresolved. This CDR3 comprises 14 residues. The ends were cut back, 0 bases at V and 7 bases at J, with 12 bases in the middle. Germline CDR1 and CDR2: MGHRA and YSYEKL. The CDR3 nucleotides read TGCGCCAGCAGCCAAGAAAGGGTTGTGGGGACCCAGTACTTC. It translates to CASSQERVVGTQYF.

The chain uses TRBV4-1 and TRBJ2-3, with a tentative D call TRBD1 (5 bases). Germline CDR1 reads MGHRA; CDR2 reads YSYEKL. The CDR3 covers 14 residues. The germline V and J ends were trimmed by 0 bases and 6 bases, with 10 bases remaining between them. CDR3: CASSQDGPGDTQYF. The CDR3 DNA reads as TGCGCCAGCAGCCAAGATGGACCAGGGGATACGCAGTATTTT.

This clonotype was detected only a few times. The chain has TRBV7-9 and TRBJ2-5; D not resolved. The length of the CDR3 is 16 residues. Germline assignment: CDR1 SEHNR and CDR2 FQNEAQ (reference sequence). V was pared by 0 bases and J by 2 bases, with 13 bases between. CDR3 loop: CASSLAPRSQQETQYF. In DNA form, the CDR3 reads TGTGCCAGCAGCTTAGCGCCGCGAAGCCAGCAAGAGACCCAGTACTTC.